This T cell receptor (beta chain) was captured in a study of patients and donors after allogeneic stem cell transplantation. This clonotype was observed a few times. The CDR3 loop spans 13 amino acids. The V gene end was trimmed by 0 bases and the J gene end by 8 bases; junction bases not matched to a gene: 3. Germline CDR1 and CDR2: LGHNA and YSLEER. TCRdb reprocessed the RT-PCR reads with MiXCR, giving one entry per CDR3 protein. Here the sample spans roughly 960,000 distinct CDR3 sequences, roughly 18% being singletons. The sample consisted of blood, either unsorted or a sorted T cell fraction (not recorded which). V and J are TRBV4-3 and TRBJ1-2; 7 nucleotides match TRBD1. The receptor was derived from a human donor who was either an allogeneic HSCT recipient or a stem cell or donor lymphocyte infusion donor (not recorded which). It is not recorded whose cells these are; they may come from a transplant donor. DNA for the CDR3: TGCGCCAGCAGCCAAGAGGGGACAGAAGGCTACACCTTC. It encodes CASSQEGTEGYTF.